This TCR beta chain was captured by sequencing in a study of blood T cell repertoires in COVID-19. Study in general: Nucleic acid was either cDNA or gDNA, and it came from T cells, B-cell-depleted T cells, or PBMCs.

Two consecutive negative NP/OP PCR tests, clearance, or resolved symptoms defined Cohort 3 recovery. The junction had 8 bases not matched to a gene; V was cut back by 6 bases and J by 2 bases. The CDR3 contains 14 residues. CDR1 is SQVTM, CDR2 ANQGSEA, per germline. Assay used: immunoSEQ multiplex PCR; TCRdb lists only in-frame clones, some missing. The sample yields 300,000 to 450,000 clones, around 87% seen once. The source is a man aged 18 to 30 who had recovered from COVID-19. This rearrangement joins TRBV29-1 to TRBJ2-5, with 8 bases lining up with TRBD1. The material sequenced was PBMCs or T cells enriched from blood (not recorded which). The CDR3 DNA follows: TGCAGCGTCGCCTTGAGACAGGGGCAAGAGACCCAGTACTTC. This encodes CSVALRQGQETQYF. The full variable domain, with the rest looked up from reference TRBV29-1 and TRBJ2-5, is SAVISQKPSRDICQRGTSLTIQCQVDSQVTMMFWYRQQPGQSLTLIATANQGSEATYESGFVIDKFPISRPNLTFSTLTVSNMSPEDSSIYLCSVALRQGQETQYFGPGTRLLVL.